Listed here are 17 T cell receptor beta chains from one sample, sequenced in a study of T cell responses to AZD1222 COVID-19 vaccine. Profiling relied on immunoSEQ multiplex PCR, and the TCRdb table lists in-frame clones only, not all of them. This sample has 150,000 to 190,000 clones, with approximately 91% found just once. This specimen consisted of peripheral blood, obtained 28 days after the second AZD1222 dose. All receptors come from an adult who received the AZD1222 COVID-19 vaccine.

This rearrangement joins TRBV21-1 to TRBJ1-1. TRBV21-1 counts as a pseudogene. This CDR3 has 12 amino acids. The CDR3 here is CASSPFGTEAFF. The CDR3 DNA reads as TGTGCCAGCAGCCCCTTTGGCACTGAAGCTTTCTTT.

V is TRBV12-3 or TRBV12-4 and J is TRBJ1-2; no clear D gene. The CDR3 contains 10 residues. V was clipped by 2 bases and J by 6 bases, with 1 base between them. The DNA for the CDR3 is TGTGCCAGCAGTTTACATGGCTACACCTTC. Translated, it gives CASSLHGYTF.

This clone was detected only a few times. This chain uses TRBV2 with TRBJ1-5; D gene unclear. Germline lookup yields CDR1 SNHLY and CDR2 FYNNEI. V was clipped by 4 bases and J by 3 bases, with 10 bases between them. CDR3 length: 14 residues. CDR3 nucleotides: TGTGCCAGCAGTGCCCAGACACCCAATCAGCCCCAGCATTTT. It specifies CASSAQTPNQPQHF.

This clone came up once. This chain uses TRBV9 with TRBJ2-7, with a weak D call TRBD1 (6 bases). The germline V gene encodes CDR1 SGDLS and CDR2 YYNGEE. The CDR3 is made up of 14 amino acids. Trimming stripped 3 bases from V and 3 bases from J, with 13 bases between. CDR3 nucleotides: TGTGCCAGCAGCGCTCCGGACAGATACTACGAGCAGTACTTC. Its translation: CASSAPDRYYEQYF. Complete variable domain (other parts from reference TRBV9 and TRBJ2-7): DSGVTQTPKHLITATGQRVTLRCSPRSGDLSVYWYQQSLDQGLQFLIQYYNGEERAKGNILERFSAQQFPDLHSELNLSSLELGDSALYFCASSAPDRYYEQYFGPGTRLTVT.

The chain couples TRBV12-3 or TRBV12-4 to TRBJ2-7; D is ambiguous. Trimming removed 2 bases at V and 6 bases at J, with 11 bases between. The CDR3 loop spans 13 amino acids. The CDR3 is CASSLLLGLEQYF. The CDR3 coding sequence is TGTGCCAGCAGTTTACTCCTAGGGCTCGAGCAGTACTTC.

This rearrangement joins TRBV5-6 to TRBJ1-6; the D gene is possibly TRBD1 (6 bases). The length of the CDR3 is 17 residues. V lost 6 bases and J 1 base, leaving 17 bases between the germline ends. The germline gives CDR1 SGHDT, CDR2 YYEEEE. The CDR3 spells CASTDQGWGSYNSPLHF. CDR3 nucleotides: TGTGCCAGCACCGACCAGGGGTGGGGATCCTATAATTCACCCCTCCACTTT.

This clone was counted a few times. The chain joins TRBV27 to TRBJ2-1; maybe TRBD1 (6 bases). Trimming pared 5 bases from V and 9 bases from J, leaving 26 bases between. The germline V gene has CDR1 MNHEY and CDR2 SMNVEV (reference sequence). The CDR3 consists of 17 residues. The CDR3 here is CASSLGGTGTRRGEQFF. For the CDR3, the DNA is TGTGCCAGCAGTCTAGGGGGTACAGGGACCCGCAGGGGTGAGCAGTTCTTC.

The chain recombines TRBV12-3 or TRBV12-4 with TRBJ1-2; 7 nucleotides line up with TRBD1. This CDR3 comprises 13 residues. Trimming at V came to 3 bases and at J to 7 bases, leaving 5 bases not matched to a gene. CDR3 protein: CASSFDRARGYTF. In nucleotides, the CDR3 is TGTGCCAGCAGTTTCGACAGGGCTCGTGGCTACACCTTC.

The V and J genes are TRBV20-1 and TRBJ1-1; no clear D gene. Germline-derived CDR1 and CDR2 are DFQATT and SNEGSKA (reference sequence). Trimming pared 3 bases from V and 5 bases from J, leaving 7 bases between. The CDR3 has 11 amino acids. CDR3 region: CSASGETEAFF. DNA for the CDR3: TGCAGTGCTAGTGGGGAGACTGAAGCTTTCTTT.

The V call is TRBV11-2, the J call TRBJ1-2, with D unclear. The V end lost 0 bases, the J end lost 4 bases, and 12 bases lay between the germline ends. The CDR3 length is 15 residues. The germline CDR1 and CDR2 sequences are SGHAT and FQNNGV. CDR3 sequence (DNA): TGTGCCAGCAGCTTAGATCCGCGGTCGACCTATGGCTACACCTTC. This translates into CASSLDPRSTYGYTF. Looking up the rest from reference TRBV11-2 and TRBJ1-2 gives the full variable domain: EAGVAQSPRYKIIEKRQSVAFWCNPISGHATLYWYQQILGQGPKLLIQFQNNGVVDDSQLPKDRFSAERLKGVDSTLKIQPAKLEDSAVYLCASSLDPRSTYGYTFGSGTRLTVV.

This clone has more than one count but fewer than ten. The chain has TRBV4-2 and TRBJ1-4; 9 bases align to TRBD1. Trimming removed 4 bases from V and 6 bases from J; junction bases left unmatched: 3. From germline, CDR1 is LGHNA and CDR2 YNFKEQ. The CDR3 covers 14 residues. CDR3 residues: CASSPTGGDEKLFF. CDR3 nucleotides: TGTGCCAGCAGCCCGACAGGGGGGGATGAAAAACTGTTTTTT.

The DNA of the CDR3 is TGTGCCAGTTTAAATAGCCCCGGGCGGGGTGAGCAGTTCTTC. Translating it yields CASLNSPGRGEQFF. V gene TRBV19 combines with J gene TRBJ2-1; possible D gene TRBD2, 6 bases. Between the trimmed V and J ends, which lost 8 bases and 9 bases, there was a span of 20 bases. The CDR3 runs 14 residues. From germline, CDR1 is LNHDA and CDR2 SQIVND (reference sequence).

A single count supports this clone. The chain uses TRBV4-2 and TRBJ1-4, with TRBD1 matching 7 bases. V trimming: 1 base; J trimming: 6 bases; junction bases outside the gene matches: 2. Germline V gene data show CDR1 as LGHNA and CDR2 as YNFKEQ. CDR3 size: 14 residues. The CDR3 region has the DNA TGTGCCAGCAGCCAAGTTCAGGGGGATGAAAAACTGTTTTTT. It is translated as CASSQVQGDEKLFF.

In DNA, the CDR3 is TGTGCCAGCAGCCCGGACAGGGGCCTCCAGCCCCAGCATTTT. This encodes CASSPDRGLQPQHF. The gene calls are TRBV6-5 and TRBJ1-5; 9 bases agree with TRBD1. The CDR3 contains 14 residues. The V and J ends lost 6 bases and 7 bases, in that order; junction bases with no gene match: 7. Germline assignment: CDR1 MNHEY and CDR2 SVGAGI.

The chain carries TRBV14 and TRBJ2-3; 7 positions agree with TRBD2. From germline, CDR1 is SGHDN and CDR2 FVKESK. With 4 bases clipped from V and 4 bases from J, the junction kept 11 bases outside the gene matches. The CDR3 consists of 16 residues. CDR3 in amino acids: CASSRFHGGGSDTQYF. In DNA form, the CDR3 reads TGTGCCAGCAGCCGATTTCACGGGGGAGGGTCAGATACGCAGTATTTT.

V gene TRBV27 combines with J gene TRBJ2-4; 9 nucleotides align to TRBD1. J gave up 2 bases and V 5 bases, and 7 bases lay outside the gene matches. Germline CDR1 is MNHEY and CDR2 is SMNVEV (reference sequence). The CDR3 is made up of 16 amino acids. This CDR3 is CASSPWGQGSKNIQYF. CDR3 sequence (DNA): TGTGCCAGCAGTCCGTGGGGACAGGGATCCAAAAACATTCAGTACTTC.

The chain uses TRBV4-2 and TRBJ1-2; a weak D match, TRBD1 (6 bases). V lost 1 base and J 8 bases, leaving 11 bases between the germline ends. The CDR3 has 13 residues. Per germline, CDR1 LGHNA and CDR2 YNFKEQ. The CDR3 region is CASSQVDRSGYTF. The CDR3 DNA sequence: TGTGCCAGCAGCCAAGTTGACAGGTCGGGCTACACCTTC.